Listed below are T cell receptor beta chains from one sample, sequenced in a study of cytomegalovirus exposure and HLA in healthy donors. Assay used: immunoSEQ multiplex PCR; TCRdb lists only in-frame clones, some missing. The data hold about 88,000 clones, with 75% to 85% observed a single time. The sequenced material came from PBMCs. These receptors came from a woman aged 40 to 49 in good health and CMV-seronegative. The CDR3 runs from the conserved cysteine through the conserved F or W. D genes are given only for firm matches. The size of a clone is reported for some rows only, either as once, few or many, or as a class for expanded clones.

clone_size: once
v_call: TRBV5-4
d_call: .
j_call: TRBJ1-1
cdr3_aa: CASSLDSTNTEAFF
cdr3_nt: TGTGCCAGCAGCTTGGACAGTACGAACACTGAAGCTTTCTTT

clone_size: few
v_call: TRBV2
d_call: .
j_call: TRBJ2-7
cdr3_aa: CASRSSGSYEQYF
cdr3_nt: TGTGCCAGCAGAAGTAGCGGCTCCTACGAGCAGTACTTC

clone_size: once
v_call: TRBV7-9
d_call: .
j_call: TRBJ2-1
cdr3_aa: CASSFPGQFSHEQFF
cdr3_nt: TGTGCCAGCAGCTTTCCGGGACAATTTAGCCATGAGCAGTTCTTC

clone_size: .
v_call: TRBV13
d_call: .
j_call: TRBJ2-3
cdr3_aa: CASSILPGGTDTQYF
cdr3_nt: TGTGCCAGCAGTATTCTACCGGGTGGCACAGATACGCAGTATTTT

clone_size: .
v_call: TRBV7-9
d_call: .
j_call: TRBJ1-1
cdr3_aa: CTSSVQNTEAFF
cdr3_nt: TGTACCAGCAGCGTACAGAACACTGAAGCTTTCTTT

clone_size: .
v_call: TRBV18
d_call: TRBD1
j_call: TRBJ1-1
cdr3_aa: CASSPPKPVGRPGGEAFF
cdr3_nt: TGTGCCAGCTCACCTCCTAAACCCGTCGGACGCCCAGGGGGTGAAGCTTTCTTT

clone_size: .
v_call: TRBV6-4
d_call: TRBD2
j_call: TRBJ2-3
cdr3_aa: CASRSLRGGPDTQYF
cdr3_nt: TGTGCCAGCAGGTCCCTCCGGGGGGGCCCGGATACGCAGTATTTT

clone_size: few
v_call: TRBV2
d_call: .
j_call: TRBJ1-1
cdr3_aa: CASSEDWPGKPEAFF
cdr3_nt: TGTGCCAGCAGTGAAGACTGGCCGGGAAAGCCTGAAGCTTTCTTT

clone_size: .
v_call: TRBV4-3
d_call: .
j_call: TRBJ2-7
cdr3_aa: CASSQDLGGGGEQYF
cdr3_nt: TGCGCCAGCAGCCAAGATTTGGGGGGGGGCGGCGAGCAGTACTTC

clone_size: .
v_call: TRBV5-8
d_call: .
j_call: TRBJ1-5
cdr3_aa: CASSAGRRAGQPQHF
cdr3_nt: TGTGCCAGCAGCGCGGGACGGCGAGCGGGTCAGCCCCAGCATTTT

clone_size: .
v_call: TRBV29-1
d_call: .
j_call: TRBJ2-2
cdr3_aa: CSVERRTNTGELFF
cdr3_nt: TGCAGCGTTGAGCGGAGGACTAACACCGGGGAGCTGTTTTTT

clone_size: .
v_call: TRBV10-3
d_call: TRBD1
j_call: TRBJ1-2
cdr3_aa: CAITTQGFPNYGYTF
cdr3_nt: TGTGCCATCACGACACAGGGGTTCCCTAACTATGGCTACACCTTC

clone_size: .
v_call: TRBV27
d_call: TRBD2
j_call: TRBJ2-3
cdr3_aa: CASSPSGGVAVLGTQYF
cdr3_nt: TGTGCCAGCAGTCCTAGCGGGGGGGTGGCCGTGTTGGGTACGCAGTATTTT

clone_size: .
v_call: TRBV5-1
d_call: TRBD1
j_call: TRBJ2-7
cdr3_aa: CASSSGTGDGIGEQYF
cdr3_nt: TGCGCCAGCAGCTCCGGGACAGGGGATGGGATCGGCGAGCAGTACTTC

clone_size: .
v_call: TRBV19
d_call: TRBD1
j_call: TRBJ1-5
cdr3_aa: CASTPEGAGGSNQPQHF
cdr3_nt: TGTGCCAGTACTCCGGAGGGGGCAGGTGGAAGCAATCAGCCCCAGCATTTT

clone_size: .
v_call: TRBV2
d_call: .
j_call: TRBJ2-7
cdr3_aa: CAHSDSYEQYF
cdr3_nt: TGTGCCCACAGTGACAGTTACGAGCAGTACTTC

clone_size: few
v_call: TRBV7-3
d_call: .
j_call: TRBJ2-7
cdr3_aa: CASSPSGTGAYEQYF
cdr3_nt: TGTGCCAGCAGCCCCTCCGGGACTGGAGCCTACGAGCAGTACTTC

clone_size: .
v_call: TRBV15
d_call: TRBD1
j_call: TRBJ1-2
cdr3_aa: CATSPRTGTGYTF
cdr3_nt: TGTGCCACCAGCCCACGGACAGGGACCGGCTACACCTTC

clone_size: .
v_call: TRBV6-1
d_call: TRBD1
j_call: TRBJ2-7
cdr3_aa: CASSDPRDRLTYEQYF
cdr3_nt: TGTGCCAGCAGTGACCCCCGGGACAGGTTGACCTACGAGCAGTACTTC

clone_size: few
v_call: TRBV5-6
d_call: TRBD2
j_call: TRBJ2-3
cdr3_aa: CASIDRGLAGVAYF
cdr3_nt: TGTGCCAGCATCGATCGGGGACTAGCGGGGGTCGCGTATTTT

clone_size: .
v_call: TRBV10-1
d_call: .
j_call: TRBJ1-5
cdr3_aa: CASSESPFKDRPNQPQHF
cdr3_nt: TGCGCCAGCAGTGAGTCCCCCTTTAAAGACAGGCCAAATCAGCCCCAGCATTTT

clone_size: .
v_call: TRBV20-1
d_call: .
j_call: TRBJ1-1
cdr3_aa: CSARETAEAFF
cdr3_nt: TGCAGTGCTAGGGAGACGGCTGAAGCTTTCTTT

clone_size: .
v_call: TRBV4-1
d_call: .
j_call: TRBJ1-1
cdr3_aa: CASSQGVGGNTEAFF
cdr3_nt: TGCGCCAGCAGCCAAGGTGTAGGGGGGAACACTGAAGCTTTCTTT

clone_size: .
v_call: TRBV19
d_call: .
j_call: TRBJ1-4
cdr3_aa: CASSSGRYEKLFF
cdr3_nt: TGTGCCAGTAGCTCAGGGAGGTATGAAAAACTGTTTTTT

clone_size: once
v_call: TRBV19
d_call: .
j_call: TRBJ1-5
cdr3_aa: CASSGGKLRNQPQHF
cdr3_nt: TGTGCCAGTAGTGGCGGGAAGCTCCGCAATCAGCCCCAGCATTTT

clone_size: .
v_call: TRBV18
d_call: TRBD2
j_call: TRBJ2-1
cdr3_aa: CASSPSSSGGAHEQFF
cdr3_nt: TGTGCCAGCTCACCATCCTCTAGCGGGGGGGCCCATGAGCAGTTCTTC

clone_size: .
v_call: TRBV6-1
d_call: .
j_call: TRBJ2-7
cdr3_aa: CASSERGDANYEQYF
cdr3_nt: TGTGCCAGCAGTGAAAGAGGTGACGCTAACTACGAGCAGTACTTC

clone_size: .
v_call: TRBV11-2
d_call: TRBD2
j_call: TRBJ2-5
cdr3_aa: CASSGTRLKTQYF
cdr3_nt: TGTGCCAGCAGCGGGACTAGGCTCAAGACCCAGTACTTC

clone_size: many
v_call: TRBV2
d_call: .
j_call: TRBJ1-3
cdr3_aa: CASRYRDSGNTIYF
cdr3_nt: TGTGCCAGCAGATACAGGGACTCTGGAAACACCATATATTTT

clone_size: .
v_call: TRBV23-1
d_call: .
j_call: TRBJ1-5
cdr3_aa: CASSPGDNQNQPQHF
cdr3_nt: TGCGCCAGCAGTCCAGGGGATAACCAGAATCAGCCCCAGCATTTT

clone_size: .
v_call: TRBV6-1
d_call: .
j_call: TRBJ1-3
cdr3_aa: CASSEAGGSGNTIYF
cdr3_nt: TGTGCCAGCAGTGAAGCGGGGGGATCCGGAAACACCATATATTTT

clone_size: .
v_call: TRBV5-1
d_call: TRBD1
j_call: TRBJ2-1
cdr3_aa: CASSLGRDRQQFF
cdr3_nt: TGCGCCAGCAGCCTTGGGCGGGACAGGCAGCAGTTCTTC

clone_size: .
v_call: TRBV29-1
d_call: .
j_call: TRBJ1-6
cdr3_aa: CSVKLDSYNSPLHF
cdr3_nt: TGCAGCGTGAAGCTAGACTCCTATAATTCACCCCTCCACTTT

clone_size: .
v_call: TRBV19
d_call: .
j_call: TRBJ1-5
cdr3_aa: CASSMWQGKSNQPQHF
cdr3_nt: TGTGCCAGTAGTATGTGGCAGGGAAAAAGCAATCAGCCCCAGCATTTT

clone_size: .
v_call: TRBV29-1
d_call: .
j_call: TRBJ2-7
cdr3_aa: CGVVEKRATYEQYF
cdr3_nt: TGCGGCGTTGTAGAAAAGAGGGCCACCTACGAGCAGTACTTC

clone_size: .
v_call: TRBV7-3
d_call: .
j_call: TRBJ2-2
cdr3_aa: CASSLTKTGELFF
cdr3_nt: TGTGCCAGCAGCTTAACTAAAACCGGGGAGCTGTTTTTT

clone_size: few
v_call: TRBV27
d_call: TRBD2
j_call: TRBJ2-7
cdr3_aa: CASSLRGGPYEQYF
cdr3_nt: TGTGCCAGCAGTTTACGGGGGGGCCCGTACGAGCAGTACTTC

clone_size: .
v_call: TRBV6-1
d_call: TRBD1
j_call: TRBJ1-5
cdr3_aa: CASSEWDRGGNQPQHF
cdr3_nt: TGTGCCAGCAGTGAATGGGACAGGGGTGGCAATCAGCCCCAGCATTTT

clone_size: .
v_call: TRBV15
d_call: TRBD2
j_call: TRBJ2-1
cdr3_aa: CATSRGGSPPGEQFF
cdr3_nt: TGTGCCACCAGCAGGGGGGGGAGCCCCCCGGGTGAGCAGTTCTTC

clone_size: .
v_call: TRBV4-1
d_call: .
j_call: TRBJ2-7
cdr3_aa: CASQKNVRTEYEQYF
cdr3_nt: TGCGCCAGCCAAAAAAACGTCAGGACAGAGTACGAGCAGTACTTC

clone_size: .
v_call: TRBV19
d_call: TRBD2
j_call: TRBJ2-5
cdr3_aa: CASSIGGSGGQETQYF
cdr3_nt: TGTGCCAGTAGTATAGGCGGAAGCGGGGGTCAAGAGACCCAGTACTTC

clone_size: .
v_call: TRBV30
d_call: .
j_call: TRBJ2-1
cdr3_aa: CAWKVLGLGYNEQFF
cdr3_nt: TGTGCCTGGAAGGTTTTGGGGCTTGGCTACAATGAGCAGTTCTTC

clone_size: .
v_call: TRBV4-2
d_call: .
j_call: TRBJ1-2
cdr3_aa: CASSQAGERWRGYTF
cdr3_nt: TGTGCCAGCAGCCAAGCGGGGGAGCGATGGCGCGGCTACACCTTC